Described below is a single T cell receptor beta chain sequence and its context. Its target antigen remains unknown. No clone much larger than this one lies a single base away; base qualities are absent. The data belong to a study of graft-versus-host responses after intestinal transplantation (dated by TCRdb to the early 2020s). General notes on the study: The transplants that recipients got were multivisceral, liver-intestinal, or isolated intestinal. Donor T cell macrochimerism was defined as a peak of at least 4% donor T cells among recipient peripheral blood mononuclear cells. All recipients received anti-thymocyte globulin induction followed by maintenance tacrolimus and steroids for about three years. To identify alloreactive clones, pre-transplant mixed lymphocyte reaction products were sequenced and then compared with unstimulated pre-transplant donor and recipient T cells. After intestinal transplantation, graft-versus-host and host-versus-graft alloreactive T cell clones in the graft, circulation and bone marrow were tracked using bulk TCR-beta CDR3 sequencing. A cohort of under 30 intestinal transplant recipients, including one retransplant, was enrolled, and a few patients lacking pretransplant specimens were excluded. Samples from a few later patients were sequenced in-house on an Illumina MiSeq with MiXCR processing rather than by the commercial service.

The library came from the immunoSEQ multiplex PCR assay. In most patients, genomic DNA was isolated using the Qiagen DNeasy Blood and Tissue Kit and sent frozen to Adaptive Biotechnologies for TCR sequencing. High-throughput TCR-beta CDR3 sequencing of genomic DNA from most patients was performed by Adaptive Biotechnologies. The original methods were these. TCR sequencing data for roughly 18 patients were retrieved from Adaptive's ImmunoSEQ software; three other patients were processed with MiXCR and VDJtools. To correct CD4 versus CD8 sorting errors, any sequence found in both subsets at a frequency ratio below 5:1 was removed. CDR3 nucleotide sequences shared between donor and recipient were removed because the origin of such sequences could not be assigned. At least 2-fold expansion over unstimulated cells and a minimum CFSE-low frequency of 0.002% (template counts) or 0.001% (read counts) were required for clones to be classified as alloreactive. Clones detected in sequenced pre-transplant spleen, lymph node, or MLR CFSE-low populations of the donor or recipient were defined as mappable. The cumulative frequency of alloreactive clones was calculated as a percentage of all sequences, weighted by copy number. TCRdb provides this immuneACCESS table in a form limited to in-frame rearrangements. Some clones are lacking; in checked studies, under half of them reflect an unresolved V gene, and why the rest are absent is not known. V and J calls and clone size are copied from that table; D and trimming were computed from the DNA. The sample table records about 120,000 clones; roughly 96% of these occur just once. 3% to 3.5% of the sample rests with the top ten.

In the paper's terms, the time point label means: cells obtained before transplantation from donor or recipient. CD3+CD4+ and CD3+CD8+ populations were FACS-sorted from unstimulated pre-transplant donor and recipient cells taken from spleen or lymph nodes. Broad study findings and their caveats: GvH clones were found in recipient bone marrow, and some of the GvH clones appeared earlier in ileal mucosa or blood, which is consistent with an intestinal mucosal origin. Early after transplant, peak levels of circulating GvH clones were associated with declines in HvG clones. In the allografts of patients with donor T cell macrochimerism, GvH to HvG T cell clonal ratios were high. The conclusions were limited by the relatively low number and heterogeneity of the intestinal transplant patients.

This receptor was taken from a human donor who received an intestinal transplant. The sequenced sample was unstimulated CD8+ T cells sorted from spleen or lymph node cells, obtained before intestinal transplant.

The nucleotides read TGTGCCAGCAGTGACTCGGGCTATGGCTACACCTTC. Its amino acids are CASSDSGYGYTF. Rearrangement joined TRBV6-4 to TRBJ1-2, with the D gene uncertain. Looking up the germline V gene yields CDR1 MRHNA and CDR2 SNTAGT. V gives up 0 bases and J gives up 4 bases, and the segment between their germline ends measures 3 bases. From the cysteine up to the phenylalanine, the CDR3 has a length of 12 residues. Only the CDR3 part of the read is kept: 36 bases, read in frame from the first base.